This TCR beta chain was recovered during a study of control samples from healthy donors and cancer patients. Germline V gene lookup returns CDR1 SGHDT and CDR2 YYEEEE. The germline V and J ends were trimmed by 2 bases and 4 bases, with 7 bases remaining between them. The CDR3 length is 13 residues. This table comes from immunoSEQ multiplex PCR, and its TCRdb copy is limited to in-frame clones, with some not included. The repertoire consists of approximately 63,000 clones, with 65% to 90% occurring once and the leading ten covering 4.5% to 6%. The clonotype originates from a man aged 40-49 years in good health. V usage is TRBV5-6 and J usage is TRBJ2-1; D is undetermined. The sample consisted of blood. CDR3 bases: TGTGCCAGCAGCTTTGGGCGGTACAATGAGCAGTTCTTC. This codes for CASSFGRYNEQFF.